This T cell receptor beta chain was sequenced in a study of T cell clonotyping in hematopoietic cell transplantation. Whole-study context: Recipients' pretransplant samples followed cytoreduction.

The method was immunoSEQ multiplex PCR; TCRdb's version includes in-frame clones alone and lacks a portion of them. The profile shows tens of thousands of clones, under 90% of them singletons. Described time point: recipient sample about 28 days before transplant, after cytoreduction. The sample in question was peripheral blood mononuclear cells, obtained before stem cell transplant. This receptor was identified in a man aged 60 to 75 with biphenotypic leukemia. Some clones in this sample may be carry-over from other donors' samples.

The CDR3 protein is CASSSHRGYEQYF. The CDR3 DNA reads TGTGCCAGCAGTTCCCACAGGGGGTACGAGCAGTACTTC. The chain employs TRBV28 and TRBJ2-7; 8 bases are a match to TRBD1. The J segment lost 4 bases and the V segment lost 4 bases, leaving 3 bases of the junction unmatched. The germline CDR1 and CDR2 sequences are MDHEN and SYDVKM. This CDR3 spans 13 amino acids.